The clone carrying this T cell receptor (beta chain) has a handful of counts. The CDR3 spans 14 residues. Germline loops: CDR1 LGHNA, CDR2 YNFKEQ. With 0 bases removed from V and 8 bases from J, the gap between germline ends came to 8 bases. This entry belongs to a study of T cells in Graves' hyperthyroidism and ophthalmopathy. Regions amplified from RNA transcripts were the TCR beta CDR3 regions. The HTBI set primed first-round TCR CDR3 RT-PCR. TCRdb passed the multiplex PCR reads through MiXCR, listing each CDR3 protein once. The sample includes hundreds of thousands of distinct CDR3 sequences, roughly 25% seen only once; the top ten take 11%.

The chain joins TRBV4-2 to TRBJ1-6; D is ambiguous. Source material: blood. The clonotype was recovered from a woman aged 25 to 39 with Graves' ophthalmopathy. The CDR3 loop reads CASSQEGTDSPLHF. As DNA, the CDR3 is TGTGCCAGCAGCCAAGAAGGCACAGATTCACCCCTCCACTTT.